This TCR beta chain comes out of a study of blood T cell repertoires in COVID-19. Study-wide context: From T cells, B-cell-depleted T cells, or PBMCs came the material, which was cDNA or gDNA.

The method was immunoSEQ multiplex PCR; TCRdb's version includes in-frame clones alone and lacks a portion of them. The sample has tens of thousands of clones, around 86% seen once. V gave up 0 bases and J gave up 3 bases, with 18 bases separating them. Germline lookup yields CDR1 SGHDN and CDR2 FVKESK. CDR3 length: 17 amino acids. This TCR was sampled from an elderly woman with active or convalescent COVID-19. Sequencing used peripheral blood. The chain joins TRBV14 to TRBJ2-7; tentatively, D is TRBD2 (6 bases). The CDR3 loop reads CASSQDHLRGQGYEQYF. Written as DNA, the CDR3 is TGTGCCAGCAGCCAAGACCACTTGCGGGGCCAGGGCTACGAGCAGTACTTC.